These 3 T cell receptor beta chains came from one sample sequenced in a study of blood T cell repertoires in COVID-19. Sequencing used immunoSEQ multiplex PCR; TCRdb keeps in-frame clones, though not all of them. The table lists hundreds of thousands of clones, roughly nine tenths of them singletons. The sequencing input was peripheral blood. These receptors all stem from a man younger than 35 with COVID-19, enrolled during active disease.

The J gene is TRBJ2-7, the V gene TRBV7-9; 7 bases are shared with TRBD2. Trimming cost V 6 bases and J 6 bases; bases outside gene matches: 11. The CDR3 is 14 residues long. From germline, CDR1 is SEHNR and CDR2 FQNEAQ (reference sequence). The DNA of the CDR3 is TGTGCCAGCAGACCTAGCGGTAGGGCGGGCGAGCAGTACTTC. Translated, it gives CASRPSGRAGEQYF.

This chain joins TRBV24-1 and TRBJ2-3; 9 bases fit TRBD1. Germline V CDR1 and CDR2: KGHDR, SFDVKD. The CDR3 is made up of 15 amino acids. The V and J ends lost 5 bases and 3 bases, in that order; junction bases with no gene match: 5. This CDR3 reads CATSAPQGATDTQYF. CDR3 DNA: TGTGCCACCAGTGCTCCACAGGGGGCAACAGATACGCAGTATTTT.

This rearrangement joins TRBV7-3 to TRBJ2-1; 15 bases match TRBD2. The CDR3 runs 16 residues. Germline V CDR1 and CDR2: SGHTA, FQGTGA. V shed 5 bases and J 8 bases; nucleotides not matched to a gene: 7. Here the CDR3 reads CASSKGRTSGRDEQFF. The CDR3 DNA follows: TGTGCCAGCAGCAAAGGGAGGACTAGCGGGAGGGATGAGCAGTTCTTC.